The 14 T cell receptor beta chains below all came from one sample that was sequenced in a study of blood T cells in healthy people across ages. PCR was performed a second time for 7 to 11 cycles using a sample-barcoded 5' primer and a J-beta primer mix. MiXCR was run by TCRdb on the 5' RACE reads, yielding one entry per CDR3 protein. The sample lists over 950,000 distinct CDR3 sequences, about 51% occurring once. The sequenced sample was blood. These receptors came from a woman in her sixties or seventies in good health.

The chain combines TRBV4-2 with TRBJ2-7; perhaps TRBD2 as D (5 bases). CDR1 and CDR2 (germline): LGHNA, YNFKEQ. V was pared by 4 bases and J by 0 bases, with 13 bases between. There are 15 residues in the CDR3. This CDR3 is CASSPGGPGSYEQYF. CDR3 bases: TGTGCCAGCAGCCCCGGAGGCCCCGGCTCCTACGAGCAGTACTTC.

The gene calls are TRBV6-6 and TRBJ1-2; D gene ambiguous. The germline V and J ends were trimmed by 2 bases and 6 bases, with 7 bases remaining between them. The CDR3 consists of 12 residues. Germline V gene lookup returns CDR1 MNHNY and CDR2 SVGAGI (reference sequence). In DNA, the CDR3 is TGTGCCAGCAGTTACGAGAGGGATGGCTACACCTTC. This translates into CASSYERDGYTF.

The chain has TRBV20-1 and TRBJ2-3; 13 bases agree with TRBD2. This CDR3 spans 14 amino acids. V trimming: 5 bases; J trimming: 9 bases; junction bases outside the gene matches: 8. Per germline, CDR1 DFQATT and CDR2 SNEGSKA (reference sequence). The CDR3, as DNA: TGCAGTGCTGGGACTAGCGGGAATTCATGGACGCAGTATTTT. Its translation: CSAGTSGNSWTQYF.

V is TRBV11-2 and J is TRBJ2-1, with a tentative D call TRBD2 (5 bases). The ends were cut back, 1 base at V and 4 bases at J, with 8 bases in the middle. This CDR3 has 14 amino acids. Germline CDR1 and CDR2: SGHAT and FQNNGV. The CDR3 is CASSLGSEYNEQFF. CDR3 sequence (DNA): TGTGCCAGCAGCTTAGGTAGCGAGTACAATGAGCAGTTCTTC.

The chain joins TRBV6-1 to TRBJ1-2; D gene ambiguous. Germline CDR1 MNHNS, CDR2 SASEGT. The CDR3 sequence is 14 residues long. Trimming left V 4 bases short and J 7 bases short, with 16 bases between. CDR3 sequence: CASSALSGLSGYTF. The CDR3, as DNA: TGTGCCAGCAGTGCCCTTTCGGGTTTGAGTGGCTACACCTTC.

This clonotype turned up a few times. The V gene is TRBV5-1, the J gene TRBJ1-2, with unresolved D. This CDR3 is 14 amino acids long. The germline V gene encodes CDR1 SGHRS and CDR2 YFSETQ. Trimming took 0 bases from V and 2 from J, leaving 8 bases between them. The DNA of the CDR3 is TGCGCCAGCAGCTTGGAAGGCCGCAACTATGGCTACACCTTC. Encoded protein: CASSLEGRNYGYTF. Looking up the rest from reference TRBV5-1 and TRBJ1-2 gives the full variable domain: KAGVTQTPRYLIKTRGQQVTLSCSPISGHRSVSWYQQTPGQGLQFLFEYFSETQRNKGNFPGRFSGRQFSNSRSEMNVSTLELGDSALYLCASSLEGRNYGYTFGSGTRLTVV.

The chain uses TRBV20-1 and TRBJ1-2, with a possible D match to TRBD1 (5 bases). Germline V gene lookup returns CDR1 DFQATT and CDR2 SNEGSKA (reference sequence). Trimming stripped 2 bases from V and 12 bases from J, with 13 bases between. CDR3 size: 11 residues. In DNA, the CDR3 is TGCAGTGCTAGATCCGGGGGGGTAAACACCTTC. Its translation: CSARSGGVNTF.

This clonotype was observed a handful of times. The chain is built from TRBV7-2 and TRBJ2-5, with 7 bases matching TRBD1. V lost 2 bases, J lost 2 bases, and 2 bases stayed unmatched. The CDR3 is made up of 14 amino acids. Germline V lookup: CDR1 SGHTA, CDR2 FQGNSA. This CDR3 is CASSLQQGQETQYF. The DNA for the CDR3 is TGTGCCAGCAGCTTACAACAGGGGCAAGAGACCCAGTACTTC.

This clonotype appeared a few times. The chain uses TRBV7-2 and TRBJ2-7, with D hard to call. The germline gives CDR1 SGHTA, CDR2 FQGNSA. V was cut by 5 bases and J by 5 bases, with 16 bases left in between. The CDR3 has 14 amino acids. Written as DNA, the CDR3 is TGTGCCAGCAGCAAAGTCTGGGGTCGCGACGAGCAGTACTTC. Its translation: CASSKVWGRDEQYF.

The chain joins TRBV20-1 to TRBJ2-7; 9 bases are a match to TRBD2. V dropped 5 bases and J dropped 0; count of bases not matched to a gene: 5. CDR3 length: 14 amino acids. Looked up from germline, CDR1 is DFQATT and CDR2 is SNEGSKA (reference sequence). CDR3: CSARRLAASYEQYF. CDR3 nucleotide sequence: TGCAGTGCTCGAAGACTAGCGGCCTCCTACGAGCAGTACTTC.

V gene TRBV20-1 combines with J gene TRBJ1-2; D unresolved. Germline CDR1 and CDR2: DFQATT and SNEGSKA (reference sequence). Trimming removed 5 bases from V and 0 bases from J, with 10 bases in between. The CDR3 is 13 residues long. The CDR3 protein is CSAHPPTNYGYTF. In DNA form, the CDR3 reads TGCAGTGCTCACCCACCTACTAACTATGGCTACACCTTC.

V and J are TRBV27 and TRBJ1-2; D may be TRBD1 (6 bases). Germline CDR1 and CDR2: MNHEY and SMNVEV (reference sequence). Trimming left V 2 bases short and J 1 base short, with 11 bases between. This CDR3 has 15 residues. The CDR3 loop is CASSLRGLYNYGYTF. DNA for the CDR3: TGTGCCAGCAGTTTACGGGGGCTTTATAACTATGGCTACACCTTC.

This clonotype has only a few counts. This chain joins TRBV15 and TRBJ2-7; D unclear. Looked up from germline, CDR1 is LNHNV and CDR2 is YYDKDF (reference sequence). There are 14 residues in the CDR3. Trimming removed 3 bases at V and 3 bases at J, with 12 bases between. The CDR3 DNA follows: TGTGCCACCAGCAGCGAGGTAGAGAGCTACGAGCAGTACTTC. This sequence encodes CATSSEVESYEQYF.

This rearrangement joins TRBV7-2 to TRBJ2-2, with D hard to call. CDR1 SGHTA and CDR2 FQGNSA come from the germline V gene. V lost 5 bases and J 3 bases, leaving 13 bases between the germline ends. CDR3 length: 15 amino acids. CDR3 DNA: TGTGCCAGCAGCCCCCTGGTCAGCTACACCGGGGAGCTGTTTTTT. It codes for CASSPLVSYTGELFF.